This T cell receptor (beta chain) was identified in a study of siplizumab effects on memory and regulatory T cells. Study observations and caveats: Tregs that proliferated in siplizumab cultures did not have their suppressive function confirmed. Naive T cells, seemingly more diverse than memory cells, seemed major alloresponse contributors. Unstimulated subset assignment was obtained for only a minor fraction of alloreactive clones. Treg-derived clones made up an average of approximately 64% of mappable alloreactive CD4+ clones with siplizumab and roughly 25% in controls.

The assay was immunoSEQ multiplex PCR, and TCRdb's table has in-frame clones only and misses some. Of about 110,000 clones listed, roughly 92% are singletons. As concerns this clone: Its antigen remains unidentified.

The CDR3 is 13 residues long. CDR1 and CDR2 (germline): SNHLY, FYNNEI. Trimming removed 8 bases at V and 0 bases at J, with 10 bases between. Sequencing was done on a sample of CD4+ T cells sorted from blood. The J gene is TRBJ1-1, the V gene TRBV2; D is uncertain. The sequence derives from a human donor in good health. CDR3 nucleotide sequence: TGTGCCAGCGGGGTTTTTTTGAACACTGAAGCTTTCTTT. Protein product: CASGVFLNTEAFF.